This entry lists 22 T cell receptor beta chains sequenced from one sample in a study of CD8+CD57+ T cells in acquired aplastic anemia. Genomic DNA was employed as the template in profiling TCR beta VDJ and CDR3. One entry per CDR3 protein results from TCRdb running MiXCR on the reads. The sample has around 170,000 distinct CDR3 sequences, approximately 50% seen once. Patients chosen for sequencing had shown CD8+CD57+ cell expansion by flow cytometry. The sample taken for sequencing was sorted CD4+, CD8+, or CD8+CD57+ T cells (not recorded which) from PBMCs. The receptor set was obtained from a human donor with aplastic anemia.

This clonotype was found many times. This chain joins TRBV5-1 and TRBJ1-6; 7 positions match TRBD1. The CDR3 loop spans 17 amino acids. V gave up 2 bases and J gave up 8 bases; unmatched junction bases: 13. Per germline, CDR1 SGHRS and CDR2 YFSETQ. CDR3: CASSFRVSGQGDSPLHF. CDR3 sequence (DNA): TGCGCCAGCAGCTTCCGAGTTAGTGGGCAGGGGGATTCACCCCTCCACTTT.

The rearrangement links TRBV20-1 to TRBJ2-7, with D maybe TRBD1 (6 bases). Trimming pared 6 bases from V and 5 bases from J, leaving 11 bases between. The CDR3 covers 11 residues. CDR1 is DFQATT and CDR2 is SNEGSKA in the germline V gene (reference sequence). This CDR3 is CSAHRADEQYF. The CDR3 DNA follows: TGCAGTGCCCACAGGGCCGACGAGCAGTACTTC.

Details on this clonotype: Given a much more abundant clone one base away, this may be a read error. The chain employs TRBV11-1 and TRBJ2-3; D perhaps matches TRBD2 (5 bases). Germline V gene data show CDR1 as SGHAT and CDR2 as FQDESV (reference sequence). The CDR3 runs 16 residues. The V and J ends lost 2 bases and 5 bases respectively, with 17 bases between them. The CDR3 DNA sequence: TGTGCCAGCAGCTTACCTTCTAGCCGGAGGAAAGATACGCAGTATTTT. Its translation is CASSLPSSRRKDTQYF.

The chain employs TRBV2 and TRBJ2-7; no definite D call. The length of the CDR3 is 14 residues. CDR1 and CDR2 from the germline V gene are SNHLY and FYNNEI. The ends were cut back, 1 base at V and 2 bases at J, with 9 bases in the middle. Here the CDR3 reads CASSEDPWAYEQYF. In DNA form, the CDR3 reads TGTGCCAGCAGTGAAGATCCATGGGCCTACGAGCAGTACTTC.

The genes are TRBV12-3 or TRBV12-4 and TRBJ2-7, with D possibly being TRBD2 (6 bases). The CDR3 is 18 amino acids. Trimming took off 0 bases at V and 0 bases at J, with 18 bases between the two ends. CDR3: CASSLASSVKRVSYEQYF. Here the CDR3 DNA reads TGTGCCAGCAGTTTAGCTTCTAGCGTAAAAAGGGTCTCCTACGAGCAGTACTTC.

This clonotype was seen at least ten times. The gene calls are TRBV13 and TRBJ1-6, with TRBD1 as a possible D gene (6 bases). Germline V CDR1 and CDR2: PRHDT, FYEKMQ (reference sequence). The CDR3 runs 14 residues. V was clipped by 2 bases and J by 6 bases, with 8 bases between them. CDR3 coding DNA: TGTGCCAGCAGCTTATACAGGGTTAATTCACCCCTCCACTTT. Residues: CASSLYRVNSPLHF. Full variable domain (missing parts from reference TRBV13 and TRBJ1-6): AAGVIQSPRHLIKEKRETATLKCYPIPRHDTVYWYQQGPGQDPQFLISFYEKMQSDKGSIPDRFSAQQFSDYHSELNMSSLELGDSALYFCASSLYRVNSPLHFGNGTRLTVT.

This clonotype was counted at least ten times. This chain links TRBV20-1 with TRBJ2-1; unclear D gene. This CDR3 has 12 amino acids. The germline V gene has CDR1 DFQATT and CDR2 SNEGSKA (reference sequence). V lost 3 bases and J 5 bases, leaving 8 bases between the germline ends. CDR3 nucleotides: TGCAGTGCTAGCAGACCAAACAATGAGCAGTTCTTC. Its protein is CSASRPNNEQFF.

CDR3 sequence: CASSFHRDTDTQYF. CDR3 DNA: TGTGCCAGCAGTTTCCACAGAGACACAGATACGCAGTATTTT. The V gene is TRBV12-3 or TRBV12-4, the J gene TRBJ2-3; D remains unclear. V was shortened by 3 bases and J by 2 bases, with 9 bases between the two germline ends. The CDR3 has 14 residues.

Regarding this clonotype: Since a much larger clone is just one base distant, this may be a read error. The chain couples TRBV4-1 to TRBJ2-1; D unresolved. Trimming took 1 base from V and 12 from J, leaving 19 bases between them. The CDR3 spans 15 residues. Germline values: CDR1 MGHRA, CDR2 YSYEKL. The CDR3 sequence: CASSQVVGFGPGQFF. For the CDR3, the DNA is TGCGCCAGCAGCCAAGTGGTAGGGTTTGGCCCGGGGCAGTTCTTC.

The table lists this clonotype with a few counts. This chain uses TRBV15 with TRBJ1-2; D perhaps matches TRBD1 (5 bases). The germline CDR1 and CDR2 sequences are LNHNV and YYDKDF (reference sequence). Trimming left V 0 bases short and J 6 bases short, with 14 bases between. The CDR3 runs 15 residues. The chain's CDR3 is CATSRDGWGSDGYTF. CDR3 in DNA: TGTGCCACCAGCAGAGATGGATGGGGGTCAGATGGCTACACCTTC.

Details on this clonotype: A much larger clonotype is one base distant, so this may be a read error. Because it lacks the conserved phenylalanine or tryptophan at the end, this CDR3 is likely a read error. The DNA of the CDR3 is TGCGCCAGCAGCTTGGAAGGTTCAACTAATGAAAAACTGTTTCTT. Translated: CASSLEGSTNEKLFL. J is TRBJ1-4 and V is TRBV5-1; D gene uncertain. Per germline, CDR1 SGHRS and CDR2 YFSETQ. This CDR3 comprises 15 residues. V lost 0 bases and J 0 bases, leaving 6 bases between the germline ends.

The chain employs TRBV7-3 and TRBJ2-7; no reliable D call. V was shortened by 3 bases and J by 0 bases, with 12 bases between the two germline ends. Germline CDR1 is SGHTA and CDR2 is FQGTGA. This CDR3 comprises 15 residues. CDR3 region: CASSFTGSPSYEQYF. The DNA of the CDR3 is TGTGCCAGCAGCTTTACCGGGTCTCCCTCCTACGAGCAGTACTTC. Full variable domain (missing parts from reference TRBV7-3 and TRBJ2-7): GAGVSQTPSNKVTEKGKYVELRCDPISGHTALYWYRQSLGQGPEFLIYFQGTGAADDSGLPNDRFFAVRPEGSVSTLKIQRTERGDSAVYLCASSFTGSPSYEQYFGPGTRLTVT.

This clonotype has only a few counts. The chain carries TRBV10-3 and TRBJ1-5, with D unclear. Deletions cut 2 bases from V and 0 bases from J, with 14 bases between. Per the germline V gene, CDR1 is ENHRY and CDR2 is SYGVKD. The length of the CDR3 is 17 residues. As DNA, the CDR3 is TGTGCCATCAGTGAGGGGTTCGGAGTTCCTAGCAATCAGCCCCAGCATTTT. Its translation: CAISEGFGVPSNQPQHF.

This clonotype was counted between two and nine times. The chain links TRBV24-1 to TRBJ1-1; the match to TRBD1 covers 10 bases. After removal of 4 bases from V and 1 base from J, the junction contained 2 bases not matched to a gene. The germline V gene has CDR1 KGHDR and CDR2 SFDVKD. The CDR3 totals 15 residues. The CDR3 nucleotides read TGTGCCACCAGTGAGGGACAGGGGAGGAACACTGAAGCTTTCTTT. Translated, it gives CATSEGQGRNTEAFF.

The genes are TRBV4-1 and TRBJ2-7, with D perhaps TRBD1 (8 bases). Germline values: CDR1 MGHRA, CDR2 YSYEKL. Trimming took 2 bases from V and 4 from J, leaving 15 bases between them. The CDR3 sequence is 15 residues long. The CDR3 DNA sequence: TGCGCCAGCAGCCAAATGGACAGGGAGGGGTACGAGCAGTACTTC. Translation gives CASSQMDREGYEQYF.

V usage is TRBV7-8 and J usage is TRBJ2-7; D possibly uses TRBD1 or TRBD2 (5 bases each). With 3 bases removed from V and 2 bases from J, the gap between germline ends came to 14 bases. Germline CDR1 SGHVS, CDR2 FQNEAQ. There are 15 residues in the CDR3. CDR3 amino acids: CASSFTPGSPYEQYF. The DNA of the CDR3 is TGTGCCAGCAGCTTCACTCCAGGGAGTCCCTACGAGCAGTACTTC.

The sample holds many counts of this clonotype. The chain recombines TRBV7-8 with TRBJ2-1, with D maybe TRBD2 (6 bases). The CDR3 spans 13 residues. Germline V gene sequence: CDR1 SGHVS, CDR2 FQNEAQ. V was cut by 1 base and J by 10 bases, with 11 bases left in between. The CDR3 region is CASSLETSREQFF. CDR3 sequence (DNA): TGTGCCAGCAGCTTAGAAACTAGCAGGGAGCAGTTCTTC.

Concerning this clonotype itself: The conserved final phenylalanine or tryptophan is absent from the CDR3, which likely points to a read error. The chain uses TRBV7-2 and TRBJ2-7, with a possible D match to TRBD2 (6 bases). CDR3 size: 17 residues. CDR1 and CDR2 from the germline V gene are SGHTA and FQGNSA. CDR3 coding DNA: TGTGACAGCAGCTTAGCGGTGACAGCCGAGAGCTCCTACGAGCAGTACCTC. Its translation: CDSSLAVTAESSYEQYL.

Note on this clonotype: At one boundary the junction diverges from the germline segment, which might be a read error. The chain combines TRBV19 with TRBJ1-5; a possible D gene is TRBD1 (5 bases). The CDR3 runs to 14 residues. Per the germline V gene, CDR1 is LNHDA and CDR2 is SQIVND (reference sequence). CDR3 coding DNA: TGTGACAGTACCAATGGCCAGGGCCCATTGCCCCAGCATTTT. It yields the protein CDSTNGQGPLPQHF.

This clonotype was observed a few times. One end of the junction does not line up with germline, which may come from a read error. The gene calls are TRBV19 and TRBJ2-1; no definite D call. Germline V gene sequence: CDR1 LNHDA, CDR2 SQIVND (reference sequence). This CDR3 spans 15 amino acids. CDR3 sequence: CASSMLAVSCNEQFF. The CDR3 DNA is TGTGCCAGTAGTATGCTCGCTGTCTCCTGCAATGAGCAGTTCTTC. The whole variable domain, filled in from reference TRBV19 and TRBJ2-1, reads DGGITQSPKYLFRKEGQNVTLSCEQNLNHDAMYWYRQDPGQGLRLIYYSQIVNDFQKGDIAEGYSVSREKKESFPLTVTSAQKNPTAFYLCASSMLAVSCNEQFFGPGTRLTVL.

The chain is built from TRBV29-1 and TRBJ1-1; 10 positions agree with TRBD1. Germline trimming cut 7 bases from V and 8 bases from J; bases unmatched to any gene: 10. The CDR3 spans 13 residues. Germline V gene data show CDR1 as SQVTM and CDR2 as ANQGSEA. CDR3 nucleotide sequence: TGCAGCGCGGGACAGGGGAGCGGCACCGAAGCTTTCTTT. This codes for CSAGQGSGTEAFF.

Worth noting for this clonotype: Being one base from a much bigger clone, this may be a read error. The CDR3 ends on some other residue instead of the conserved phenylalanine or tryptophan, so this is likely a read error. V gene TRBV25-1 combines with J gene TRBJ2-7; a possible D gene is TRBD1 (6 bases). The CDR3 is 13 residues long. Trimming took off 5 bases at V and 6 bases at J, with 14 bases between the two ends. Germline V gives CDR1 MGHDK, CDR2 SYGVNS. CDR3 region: CASSLLGQIEQYS. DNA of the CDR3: TGTGCCAGCAGTCTCCTTGGACAGATCGAGCAGTACTCC.